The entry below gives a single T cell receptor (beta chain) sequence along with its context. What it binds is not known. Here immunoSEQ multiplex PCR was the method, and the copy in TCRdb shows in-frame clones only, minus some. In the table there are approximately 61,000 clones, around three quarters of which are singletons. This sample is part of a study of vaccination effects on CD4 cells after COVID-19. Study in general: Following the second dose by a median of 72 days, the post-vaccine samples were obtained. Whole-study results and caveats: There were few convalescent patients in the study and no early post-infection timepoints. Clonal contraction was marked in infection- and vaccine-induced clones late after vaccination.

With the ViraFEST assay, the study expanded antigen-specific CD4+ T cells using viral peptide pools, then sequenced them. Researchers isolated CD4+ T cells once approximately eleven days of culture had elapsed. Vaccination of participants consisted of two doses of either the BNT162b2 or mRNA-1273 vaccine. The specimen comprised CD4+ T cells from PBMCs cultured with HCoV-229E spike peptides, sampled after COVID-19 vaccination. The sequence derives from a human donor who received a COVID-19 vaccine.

CDR3 nucleotides: TGTGCCACCAGCAGAGAGAGGATCTACGAGCAGTACGTC. It is translated as CATSRERIYEQYV. The chain couples TRBV15 to TRBJ2-7; D call uncertain. Trimming took off 0 bases at V and 3 bases at J, with 6 bases between the two ends. Germline CDR1 and CDR2: LNHNV and YYDKDF (reference sequence). This CDR3 spans 13 amino acids.